The rows below give T cell receptor beta chains drawn from one sample of a study of blood T cell repertoires in COVID-19. Some clones are missing from TCRdb's copy, which holds only in-frame ones; the method was immunoSEQ multiplex PCR. The sample has around 250,000 clones, over 80% seen once; the top ten hold roughly 1.2%. Source material: PBMCs or T cells enriched from blood (not recorded which). These receptors were taken from a human donor in a cohort exposed to, infected with or recovered from COVID-19 (not recorded which). The donor label of this sample is uncertain. CDR3s include the opening cysteine and the closing phenylalanine or tryptophan. Fields, in order: V gene, J gene, D gene, CDR3 DNA, CDR3 protein. The D gene is left open where the match is weak.

TRBV5-4	TRBJ1-1	-	TGTGCCAGCAGCCTATACAGGGAGGGCGCTGAAGCTTTCTTT	CASSLYREGAEAFF
TRBV30	TRBJ1-4	TRBD1	TGTGCCTGGCTAAGACAGGGTAATGAAAAACTGTTTTTT	CAWLRQGNEKLFF
TRBV5-4	TRBJ1-2	-	TGTGCCAGCAGCTTGGTTCCCAGGGAAGGTGGTAACTATGGCTACACCTTC	CASSLVPREGGNYGYTF
TRBV27	TRBJ2-3	-	TGTGCCAGCAGTCTAAACAGGGTCCCAGATACGCAGTATTTT	CASSLNRVPDTQYF
TRBV19	TRBJ1-5	-	TGTGCCAGTAGATCAGATAGCAATCAGCCCCAGCATTTT	CASRSDSNQPQHF
TRBV7-9	TRBJ1-1	-	TGTGCCAGCAGCACCCCCGGGACAAAGAACACTGAAGCTTTCTTT	CASSTPGTKNTEAFF
TRBV19	TRBJ2-3	-	TGTGCCAGTATGAGGGGGGGCAGAGATACGCAGTATTTT	CASMRGGRDTQYF
TRBV2	TRBJ2-3	-	TGTGCCAGCAGTGATCGGCGGGGGCTCACAGATACGCAGTATTTT	CASSDRRGLTDTQYF
TRBV7-2	TRBJ1-5	-	TGTGCCAGCAGCTTAGTAGGAGGGATGAATCAGCCCCAGCATTTT	CASSLVGGMNQPQHF
TRBV7-8	TRBJ2-6	-	TGTGCCAGCAGCTTACAGCAGGGGTCTAGGGCCAACGTCCTGACTTTC	CASSLQQGSRANVLTF
TRBV19	TRBJ2-7	-	TGTGCCAGTAGTATAGATCGCGGTTCAGGGCCGCATAACTTC	CASSIDRGSGPHNF
TRBV27	TRBJ2-7	-	TGTGCCAGCAGTTTCCGACAGGCCAGCTCCTACGAGCAGTACTTC	CASSFRQASSYEQYF
TRBV19	TRBJ1-5	-	TGTGCCAGTAGTACAGGGGCCACGGGACAGCCCCAGCATTTT	CASSTGATGQPQHF
TRBV19	TRBJ1-4	TRBD1	TGTGCCAGTAGTCTCAACCGCCGACCAGGGGGCAGTGAAAAACTGTTTTTT	CASSLNRRPGGSEKLFF
TRBV20-1	TRBJ2-1	TRBD1	TGCAGTACAGGACAGGACAATGAGCAGTTCTTC	CSTGQDNEQFF
TRBV29-1	TRBJ2-7	-	TGCAGCGTTGTAAAGGACAACGGAGTCTACGAGCAGTACTTC	CSVVKDNGVYEQYF
TRBV19	TRBJ1-5	TRBD1	TGTGCCAGTACTCTGGACAGGGCACACAGTCAGCCCCAGCATTTT	CASTLDRAHSQPQHF
TRBV25-1	TRBJ1-1	-	TGTGCCAGCAGTGAATCCGGTGGTACTCCGTCGAACACTGAAGCTTTCTTT	CASSESGGTPSNTEAFF
TRBV4-2	TRBJ1-2	TRBD1	TGTGCCAGCAGCCAAGAGGGGCAGGGGGAGGGCTACACCTTC	CASSQEGQGEGYTF
TRBV6-5	TRBJ2-7	-	TGTGCCAGCAGTTACGCGGCGGGCGAATGGTACGAGCAGTACTTC	CASSYAAGEWYEQYF
TRBV7-2	TRBJ2-2	TRBD2	TGTGCCAGCAGCCCCGGACTAGCGGGGACCGGGGAGCTGTTTTTT	CASSPGLAGTGELFF
TRBV27	TRBJ2-7	-	TGTGCCAGCAGTTTTCGTGGGCATCCCTCCTACGAGCAGTACTTC	CASSFRGHPSYEQYF
TRBV11-1	TRBJ2-7	-	TGTGCCAGCACGGACAGCGAAAACAACTACGAGCAGTACTTC	CASTDSENNYEQYF
TRBV5-6	TRBJ1-6	-	TGTGCCAGCAGCTTGGAGCGGAATTCACCCCTCCACTTT	CASSLERNSPLHF